At least ten counts were recorded for the clone carrying this T cell receptor (beta chain). What it binds is not known. This record comes from a study of T cells in Graves' hyperthyroidism and ophthalmopathy. General study results and limits: Blood shared most expanded thyroid clonotypes above 0.001.

The CDR3 has 13 residues. The germline V gene has CDR1 SGHTA and CDR2 FQGTGA. V lost 5 bases and J lost 3, with 11 bases in between. The TCR beta CDR3 regions underwent amplification using RNA transcripts as the source. TCR CDR3 regions were first amplified by RT-PCR with HTBI primers. A single record per CDR3 protein comes from TCRdb applying MiXCR to the multiplex PCR reads. This table has 600,000 to 700,000 distinct CDR3 sequences, 45% appearing once. Exclusion followed for patients with uncontrolled infection, other autoimmune disease, pregnancy or lactation. The sequenced material came from peripheral blood or thyroid tissue (not recorded which). The clonotype originates from an adult man with Graves' disease, either hyperthyroidism or ophthalmopathy (not recorded which). The chain carries TRBV7-3 and TRBJ2-7; TRBD2 might be the D (5 bases). DNA of the CDR3: TGTGCCAGCAGCCGAGGACGGGACTACGAGCAGTACTTC. This codes for CASSRGRDYEQYF.